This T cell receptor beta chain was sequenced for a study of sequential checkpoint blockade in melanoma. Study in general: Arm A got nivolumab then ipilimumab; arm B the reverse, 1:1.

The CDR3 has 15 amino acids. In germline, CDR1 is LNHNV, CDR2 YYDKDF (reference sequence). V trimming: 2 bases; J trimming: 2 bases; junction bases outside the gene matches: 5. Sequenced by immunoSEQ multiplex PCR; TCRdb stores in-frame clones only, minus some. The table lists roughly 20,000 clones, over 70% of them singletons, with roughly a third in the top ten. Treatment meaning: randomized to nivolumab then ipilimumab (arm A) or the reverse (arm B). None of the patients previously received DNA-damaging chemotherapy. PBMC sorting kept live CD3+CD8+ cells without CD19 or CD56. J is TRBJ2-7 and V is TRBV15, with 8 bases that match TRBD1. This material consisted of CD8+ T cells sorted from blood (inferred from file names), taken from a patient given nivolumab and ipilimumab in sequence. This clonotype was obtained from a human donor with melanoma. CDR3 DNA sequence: TGTGCCACCAGCAGACAGGGGGCAAGTGCCTACGAGCAGTACTTC. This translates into CATSRQGASAYEQYF.